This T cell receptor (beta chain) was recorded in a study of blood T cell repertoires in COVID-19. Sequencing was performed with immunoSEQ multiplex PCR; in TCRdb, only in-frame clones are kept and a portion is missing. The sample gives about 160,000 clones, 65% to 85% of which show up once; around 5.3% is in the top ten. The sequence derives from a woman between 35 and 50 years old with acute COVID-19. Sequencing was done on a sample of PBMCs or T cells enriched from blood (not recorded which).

The chain's CDR3 is CASSLMLTDHTEAFF. In nucleotides, the CDR3 is TGTGCCAGCAGCTTAATGCTTACAGACCATACTGAAGCTTTCTTT. The J gene is TRBJ1-1, the V gene TRBV7-2; D remains ambiguous. CDR3 length: 15 amino acids. Germline V lookup: CDR1 SGHTA, CDR2 FQGNSA. V gave up 2 bases and J gave up 5 bases, with 15 bases separating them.